The next 3 T cell receptor beta chains were all read from a single sample in a study of blood T cell repertoires in COVID-19. Only in-frame clones appear in the TCRdb table, and some are missing; sequencing was by immunoSEQ multiplex PCR. The sample yields roughly 17,000 clones, around four fifths seen once. The sample consisted of peripheral blood. All receptors come from a man in his sixties with active or convalescent COVID-19.

This clone was seen a single time. CDR3 coding DNA: TGCAGCGTTGTCGGGAATGAAAAACTGTTTTTT. Its protein is CSVVGNEKLFF. The chain is built from TRBV29-1 and TRBJ1-4; D gene uncertain. There are 11 residues in the CDR3. Trimming took off 4 bases at V and 5 bases at J, with 5 bases between the two ends. The V gene's germline CDR1 is SQVTM and CDR2 ANQGSEA.

The V call is TRBV2, the J call TRBJ1-3; D remains ambiguous. The CDR3 totals 14 residues. The germline gives CDR1 SNHLY, CDR2 FYNNEI. Trimming left V 6 bases short and J 5 bases short, with 14 bases between. The CDR3 is CASSTGRARNTIYF. The CDR3, as DNA: TGTGCCAGCAGCACCGGGAGAGCTAGAAACACCATATATTTT.

The CDR3 reads CASSLNRDYGYTF. The CDR3 coding sequence is TGTGCCAGCAGTTTAAACAGAGATTATGGCTACACCTTC. This sequence joins TRBV12-3 or TRBV12-4 and TRBJ1-2, with unresolved D. The V end lost 2 bases, the J end lost 5 bases, and 9 bases lay between the germline ends. This CDR3 region has 13 residues.